This TCR beta chain stems from a study of blood T cell repertoires in COVID-19. Study overall: Researchers got acute and convalescent COVID-19 samples from the United States, Italy and Spain.

Authors' analysis steps: Nucleated cell counts were estimated from reference gene primer amplification. Here immunoSEQ multiplex PCR was the method, and the copy in TCRdb shows in-frame clones only, minus some. The V and J calls and clone size were taken over from that table, and D and trimming were inferred from the DNA. The top ten clones hold roughly 43% of a sample with 13,000 or so clones, around four fifths of them seen once. V was clipped by 4 bases and J by 4 bases; unmatched bases: 10. The CDR3 contains 15 residues. Germline V gene lookup returns CDR1 SGHTS and CDR2 YDEGEE. Sequenced: peripheral blood. This TCR derives from a woman older than 75 with acute or convalescent COVID-19. The chain is built from TRBV5-8 and TRBJ2-7; 8 bases are shared with TRBD1. The CDR3 is CASSPATGVIYEQYF. The CDR3 nucleotides are TGTGCCAGCAGCCCGGCGACAGGGGTTATTTACGAGCAGTACTTC.